This T cell receptor beta chain was sequenced during a study of beta chain features in type 1 diabetes. Study-level background: The patient and healthy donor groups were comparable for age, gender and cell yields. General study results and limits: Type 1 diabetes patients had TCRB CDR3s that were shorter (moderately but significantly so) in all four CD4+ subsets.

Germline lookup yields CDR1 MNHEY and CDR2 SVGAGI. With 10 bases clipped from V and 0 bases from J, the junction kept 5 bases outside the gene matches. This CDR3 region has 13 residues. The whole isolated RNA underwent reverse transcription, so sequencing captured expressed TCRB transcripts. Assay used: immunoSEQ multiplex PCR; TCRdb lists only in-frame clones, some missing. The sample has 130,000 to 150,000 clones; nearly 9.5% are singletons. There are a few counts of this clone. What it binds is unknown. Sequencing input: central memory CD4+ T cells from blood. This chain joins TRBV6-5 and TRBJ1-1, with 7 positions matching TRBD1. This receptor was identified in a man younger than 35 in good health. CDR3 sequence reads: CATLGGMNTEAFF. In DNA, the CDR3 is TGTGCCACCCTAGGGGGCATGAACACTGAAGCTTTCTTT.